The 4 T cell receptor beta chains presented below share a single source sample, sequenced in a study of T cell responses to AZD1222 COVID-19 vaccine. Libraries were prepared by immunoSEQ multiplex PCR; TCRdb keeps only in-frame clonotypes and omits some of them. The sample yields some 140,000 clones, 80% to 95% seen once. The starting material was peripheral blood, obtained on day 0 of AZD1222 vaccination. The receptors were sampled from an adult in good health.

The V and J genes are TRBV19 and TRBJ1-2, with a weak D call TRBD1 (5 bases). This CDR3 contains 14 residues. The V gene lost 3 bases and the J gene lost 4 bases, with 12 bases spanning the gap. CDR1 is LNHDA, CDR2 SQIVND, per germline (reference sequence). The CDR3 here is CASSIRAEGYGYTF. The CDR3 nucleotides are TGTGCCAGTAGTATCAGGGCCGAGGGCTATGGCTACACCTTC. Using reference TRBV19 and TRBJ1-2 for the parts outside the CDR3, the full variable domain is DGGITQSPKYLFRKEGQNVTLSCEQNLNHDAMYWYRQDPGQGLRLIYYSQIVNDFQKGDIAEGYSVSREKKESFPLTVTSAQKNPTAFYLCASSIRAEGYGYTFGSGTRLTVV.

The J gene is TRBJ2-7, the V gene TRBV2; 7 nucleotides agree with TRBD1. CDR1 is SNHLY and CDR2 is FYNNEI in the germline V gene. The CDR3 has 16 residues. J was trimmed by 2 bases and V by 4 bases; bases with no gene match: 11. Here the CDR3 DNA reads TGTGCCAGCAGTGGGTCTCGGACAGGCCTAACCTACGAGCAGTACTTC. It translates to CASSGSRTGLTYEQYF. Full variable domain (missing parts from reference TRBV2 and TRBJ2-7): EPEVTQTPSHQVTQMGQEVILRCVPISNHLYFYWYRQILGQKVEFLVSFYNNEISEKSEIFDDQFSVERPDGSNFTLKIRSTKLEDSAMYFCASSGSRTGLTYEQYFGPGTRLTVT.

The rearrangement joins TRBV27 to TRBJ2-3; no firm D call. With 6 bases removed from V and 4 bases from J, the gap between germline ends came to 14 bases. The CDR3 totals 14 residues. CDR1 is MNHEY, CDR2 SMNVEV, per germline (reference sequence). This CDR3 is CASSPTAWPDTQYF. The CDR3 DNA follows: TGTGCCAGCAGCCCGACTGCCTGGCCAGATACGCAGTATTTT.

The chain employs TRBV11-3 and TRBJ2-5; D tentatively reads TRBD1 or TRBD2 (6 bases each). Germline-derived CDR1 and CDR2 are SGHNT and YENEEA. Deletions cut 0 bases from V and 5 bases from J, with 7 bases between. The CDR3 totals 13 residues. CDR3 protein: CASSLEGGETQYF. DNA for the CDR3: TGTGCCAGCAGCTTAGAGGGGGGCGAGACCCAGTACTTC.